The next 21 T cell receptor beta chains were all read from a single sample in a study of T cells in localized non-small cell lung cancer. Method: immunoSEQ multiplex PCR; TCRdb's copy keeps in-frame clones and lacks some. The sample includes approximately 2,300 clones, about 30% of them seen just once. Sample: normal lung tissue next to the tumor, taken before any cancer treatment. These TCRs come from a female donor older than 55 with stage I squamous cell lung carcinoma.

This clone was seen more than once but under ten times. This chain connects TRBV5-1 to TRBJ2-2, with D unclear. V was shortened by 2 bases and J by 0 bases, with 8 bases between the two germline ends. CDR1 is SGHRS and CDR2 is YFSETQ in the germline V gene. The CDR3 covers 15 residues. The CDR3 here is CASSLTAANTGELFF. The CDR3 DNA follows: TGCGCCAGCAGCTTAACCGCGGCGAACACCGGGGAGCTGTTTTTT.

The gene calls are TRBV25-1 and TRBJ2-7; 8 nucleotides align to TRBD2. The CDR3 extends over 15 amino acids. Germline V CDR1 and CDR2: MGHDK, SYGVNS. J was trimmed by 3 bases and V by 6 bases; bases with no gene match: 10. The chain's CDR3 is CASRYSGGALYEQYV. CDR3 nucleotide sequence: TGTGCCAGCAGGTACTCCGGGGGGGCCCTCTACGAGCAGTACGTC.

The chain combines TRBV19 with TRBJ1-2; tentatively, D is TRBD1 (6 bases). Trimming removed 7 bases from V and 8 bases from J, with 20 bases in between. The CDR3 extends over 14 amino acids. Germline loops: CDR1 LNHDA, CDR2 SQIVND (reference sequence). For the CDR3, the DNA is TGTGCCAGTAACAACAGGGAAGGCACGAGGGGCTACACCTTC. Amino acid sequence: CASNNREGTRGYTF.

By proportion, this clone is medium-sized. This chain links TRBV6-8 with TRBJ2-1; 9 bases align to TRBD1. V gave up 6 bases and J gave up 5 bases; unmatched junction bases: 11. CDR1 and CDR2 (germline): MNHGY, SAAAGT. CDR3 length equals 16 residues. CDR3: CASRGIQGAWDNEQFF. DNA for the CDR3: TGTGCCAGCAGGGGCATACAGGGGGCTTGGGACAATGAGCAGTTCTTC.

This clone is large. The V gene is TRBV6-8, the J gene TRBJ1-2; D may be TRBD1 (5 bases). Germline assignment: CDR1 MNHGY and CDR2 SAAAGT. The CDR3 totals 14 residues. V lost 5 bases and J lost 7, with 17 bases in between. The CDR3 DNA sequence: TGTGCCAGCAGTAAAGAGGTGGGGGGTGGTGGCTACACCTTC. This codes for CASSKEVGGGGYTF.

The V call is TRBV19, the J call TRBJ1-2; D ambiguous. The CDR3 totals 14 residues. V shed 1 base and J shed 4 bases, with 10 bases lying between them. Germline V gene lookup returns CDR1 LNHDA and CDR2 SQIVND (reference sequence). The CDR3 here is CASSIGGVLYGYTF. In nucleotides, the CDR3 is TGTGCCAGTAGTATAGGTGGAGTACTCTATGGCTACACCTTC.

V is TRBV11-3 and J is TRBJ2-2, with TRBD1 matching over 7 bases. The CDR3 is 15 residues long. Trimming at V came to 6 bases and at J to 4 bases, leaving 8 bases not matched to a gene. Germline loops: CDR1 SGHNT, CDR2 YENEEA. The CDR3 region is CASRLTGASTGELFF. CDR3 DNA sequence: TGTGCCAGCAGACTTACAGGGGCCAGCACCGGGGAGCTGTTTTTT.

Worth noting for this clone: A junction boundary mismatches the germline segment, possibly from a read error. This chain joins TRBV6-8 and TRBJ2-3; the D gene is possibly TRBD1 (5 bases). In germline, CDR1 is MNHGY, CDR2 SAAAGT. There are 13 residues in the CDR3. The CDR3 DNA reads TGTGCCAGCAGTGACTCCCAGGGAGATACGCAGTATTTT. Translation: CASSDSQGDTQYF.

This clone was detected only a few times. The chain carries TRBV2 and TRBJ2-3; possible D gene TRBD2, 6 bases. CDR3 length equals 15 residues. Germline V lookup: CDR1 SNHLY, CDR2 FYNNEI. Trimming cost V 6 bases and J 1 base, with 14 bases left between them. The CDR3 is CASSTGVAGTDTQYF. The CDR3, as DNA: TGTGCCAGCAGCACCGGGGTAGCGGGCACAGATACGCAGTATTTT. The variable domain in full, with the rest retrieved from reference TRBV2 and TRBJ2-3, is EPEVTQTPSHQVTQMGQEVILRCVPISNHLYFYWYRQILGQKVEFLVSFYNNEISEKSEIFDDQFSVERPDGSNFTLKIRSTKLEDSAMYFCASSTGVAGTDTQYFGPGTRLTVL.

CDR3 bases: TGCGCCAGCAGTGAGCAGGGGAGGACCTACACCTTC. Amino acid sequence: CASSEQGRTYTF. The chain couples TRBV10-2 to TRBJ1-2; maybe TRBD1 (6 bases). In germline, CDR1 is WSHSY, CDR2 SAAADI. The CDR3 totals 12 residues. V was trimmed by 2 bases and J by 10 bases, leaving 11 bases between them.

The V gene is TRBV6-8, the J gene TRBJ1-6; no reliable D call. The CDR3 has 12 amino acids. Germline V CDR1 and CDR2: MNHGY, SAAAGT. V gave up 0 bases and J gave up 13 bases, with 7 bases separating them. Here the CDR3 DNA reads TGTGCCAGCAGTTACTCGAGTTCCCCCCTCCACTTT. The encoded protein is CASSYSSSPLHF.

The chain recombines TRBV6-8 with TRBJ2-2; D is possibly TRBD1 or TRBD2 (6 bases each). V lost 9 bases to trimming and J lost 4 bases, with 18 bases between them. Germline CDR1 reads MNHGY; CDR2 reads SAAAGT. This CDR3 is built from 15 residues. CDR3 nucleotide sequence: TGTGCCAGTAGACAAGGAGGGGGTATCACCGGGGAGCTGTTTTTT. It specifies CASRQGGGITGELFF.

The rearrangement joins TRBV5-1 to TRBJ2-7; D is possibly TRBD1 (5 bases). V was shortened by 2 bases and J by 4 bases, with 13 bases between the two germline ends. The germline CDR1 and CDR2 sequences are SGHRS and YFSETQ. The CDR3 length is 14 residues. The chain's CDR3 is CASSFSPQGYEQYF. The CDR3 DNA reads as TGCGCCAGCAGCTTTTCCCCTCAGGGATACGAGCAGTACTTC. The full variable domain, its missing parts supplied by reference TRBV5-1 and TRBJ2-7, is KAGVTQTPRYLIKTRGQQVTLSCSPISGHRSVSWYQQTPGQGLQFLFEYFSETQRNKGNFPGRFSGRQFSNSRSEMNVSTLELGDSALYLCASSFSPQGYEQYFGPGTRLTVT.

This clone was seen more than once but under ten times. The rearrangement links TRBV11-3 to TRBJ2-7; D unresolved. Trimming stripped 3 bases from V and 2 bases from J, with 14 bases between. The CDR3 covers 15 residues. Germline CDR1 is SGHNT and CDR2 is YENEEA. The CDR3 region has the DNA TGTGCCAGCAGCTTGGTCGGGCACAGTCCCTACGAGCAGTACGTC. Translating it yields CASSLVGHSPYEQYV.

Within the sample, this clone is large. The chain couples TRBV11-3 to TRBJ2-5; 8 nucleotides align to TRBD2. The V gene's germline CDR1 is SGHNT and CDR2 YENEEA. V shed 3 bases and J 5 bases; nucleotides not matched to a gene: 8. CDR3 length: 15 amino acids. The CDR3 loop reads CASSFTGGGEETQYF. DNA of the CDR3: TGTGCCAGCAGCTTTACCGGGGGGGGTGAGGAGACCCAGTACTTC. The entire variable domain, with the rest obtained from reference TRBV11-3 and TRBJ2-5, is as follows: EAGVVQSPRYKIIEKKQPVAFWCNPISGHNTLYWYLQNLGQGPELLIRYENEEAVDDSQLPKDRFSAERLKGVDSTLKIQPAELGDSAVYLCASSFTGGGEETQYFGPGTRLLVL.

This clone occurred a few times. The rearrangement links TRBV9 to TRBJ2-1, with D possibly matching TRBD1 (6 bases). Germline CDR1 reads SGDLS; CDR2 reads YYNGEE. The V gene lost 0 bases and the J gene lost 3 bases, with 10 bases spanning the gap. The CDR3 spans 15 residues. The CDR3 DNA is TGTGCCAGCAGCGTAGACTGGACAGACTACAATGAGCAGTTCTTC. Its protein product is CASSVDWTDYNEQFF.

The rearrangement links TRBV6-8 to TRBJ2-1; 7 nucleotides agree with TRBD2. This CDR3 contains 14 residues. V lost 6 bases, J lost 0 bases, and 2 bases stayed unmatched. The germline CDR1 and CDR2 sequences are MNHGY and SAAAGT. CDR3 loop: CASRRDYSYNEQFF. In nucleotides, the CDR3 is TGTGCCAGCAGAAGGGACTACTCCTACAATGAGCAGTTCTTC.

CDR3 amino acids: CASSPMGGLWRQSTDTQYF. CDR3 nucleotide sequence: TGCGCCAGCAGCCCCATGGGGGGATTATGGAGACAGAGCACAGATACGCAGTATTTT. This rearrangement joins TRBV5-1 to TRBJ2-3; D is perhaps TRBD2 (6 bases). The CDR3 totals 19 residues. Germline V gives CDR1 SGHRS, CDR2 YFSETQ. V was pared by 4 bases and J by 0 bases, with 24 bases between.

In its sample, this clone was seen a few times. The chain couples TRBV14 to TRBJ1-5, with 7 bases identical to TRBD1. Losses at the gene ends were 0 bases for V and 7 bases for J; bases not matched to a gene: 6. The CDR3 is 15 residues long. Germline loops: CDR1 SGHDN, CDR2 FVKESK. CDR3 residues: CASSQDQTGRQPQHF. CDR3 coding DNA: TGTGCCAGCAGCCAAGACCAGACAGGGAGGCAGCCCCAGCATTTT.

The genes are TRBV11-3 and TRBJ2-1, with D hard to call. V was cut by 5 bases and J by 0 bases, with 14 bases left in between. The CDR3 is 16 amino acids. Germline V CDR1 and CDR2: SGHNT, YENEEA. Written as DNA, the CDR3 is TGTGCCAGCAGCCCTCCGGAAGGGTTCTCCTACAATGAGCAGTTCTTC. It specifies CASSPPEGFSYNEQFF.

This rearrangement joins TRBV30 to TRBJ1-1; 10 bases are shared with TRBD1. Germline V lookup: CDR1 GTSNPN, CDR2 SVGIG (reference sequence). The CDR3 runs 14 residues. Losses at the gene ends were 1 base for V and 5 bases for J; bases not matched to a gene: 4. The CDR3, as DNA: TGTGCCTGGAGTGGACAGGGGGCACGTACTGAAGCTTTCTTT. Its translation: CAWSGQGARTEAFF.